Below are 25 T cell receptor beta chains sequenced from a single sample in a study of read filtering for tumor transcriptome and immune sequencing. This library used approximately 390 ng RNA and molecular barcoded adaptors spanning alpha/delta and beta/gamma chains. TCRdb re-derived calls from the reads in MiXCR, one entry per CDR3 protein. The sample contains about 58,000 distinct CDR3 sequences, about 12% of which appear only once. The sample comprised a population of CD138-negative cells sorted from bone marrow. These receptors were obtained from a donor aged 40 or over with multiple myeloma.

This clonotype was counted many times. The CDR3 loop reads CASSYGTGDGETQYF. The CDR3 DNA reads TGTGCCAGCAGTTACGGGACAGGGGACGGAGAGACCCAGTACTTC. The chain recombines TRBV6-6 with TRBJ2-5, with 10 bases that match TRBD1. With V trimmed by 2 bases and J by 4 bases, 4 bases remained unmatched. The V gene's germline CDR1 is MNHNY and CDR2 SVGAGI (reference sequence). The CDR3 consists of 15 residues.

A single count supports this clonotype. Given a far larger clone just one base away, this is likely a sequencing read error. In nucleotides, the CDR3 is TGTGCCAGCAGTTACTTCGGACAGGGCTACAATGAGCAGTTCTTC. Translating gives CASSYFGQGYNEQFF. The rearrangement links TRBV6-5 to TRBJ2-1; TRBD1 matches 8 bases. After removal of 1 base from V and 3 bases from J, the junction contained 2 bases not matched to a gene. CDR3 size: 15 residues. Germline CDR1 reads MNHEY; CDR2 reads SVGAGI.

This clonotype was counted at least ten times. V usage is TRBV7-8 and J usage is TRBJ2-2; 12 positions agree with TRBD2. The V gene's germline CDR1 is SGHVS and CDR2 FQNEAQ. The CDR3 covers 16 residues. Losses at the gene ends were 5 bases for V and 5 bases for J; bases not matched to a gene: 6. The DNA for the CDR3 is TGTGCCAGCAGCCCCACTAGCGGGGGGAGAACCGGGGAGCTGTTTTTT. It yields the protein CASSPTSGGRTGELFF.

There are many counts of this clonotype. J is TRBJ2-1 and V is TRBV28; the match to TRBD2 covers 7 bases. The CDR3 consists of 14 residues. Germline values: CDR1 MDHEN, CDR2 SYDVKM. The V gene end was trimmed by 9 bases and the J gene end by 9 bases; junction bases not matched to a gene: 14. In nucleotides, the CDR3 is TGTGCCAGTACTGGGACTAAACGTTTTCTTGAGCAGTTCTTC. Residues: CASTGTKRFLEQFF.

The table lists this clonotype with many counts. The chain uses TRBV29-1 and TRBJ2-2; the match to TRBD2 covers 9 bases. Per the germline V gene, CDR1 is SQVTM and CDR2 is ANQGSEA. V trimming: 0 bases; J trimming: 6 bases; junction bases outside the gene matches: 5. This CDR3 comprises 15 residues. CDR3 sequence: CSVEDRLAGSGELFF. The CDR3 DNA reads TGCAGCGTTGAAGATCGCCTAGCGGGGTCCGGGGAGCTGTTTTTT.

This clonotype was counted at least ten times. The gene calls are TRBV4-2 and TRBJ2-7, with D unclear. Germline CDR1 and CDR2: LGHNA and YNFKEQ. The CDR3 runs 13 residues. V lost 0 bases and J lost 6, with 9 bases in between. In nucleotides, the CDR3 is TGTGCCAGCAGCCAAGAGTCCATGACCGAGCAGTACTTC. Amino acid sequence: CASSQESMTEQYF.

This clonotype was seen many times. The rearrangement joins TRBV30 to TRBJ1-1; D is perhaps TRBD1 (5 bases). CDR1 GTSNPN and CDR2 SVGIG come from the germline V gene (reference sequence). This CDR3 region has 14 residues. Deletions cut 1 base from V and 0 bases from J, with 9 bases between. The CDR3 coding sequence is TGTGCCTGGAGTGCAGGGTCCCTGAACACTGAAGCTTTCTTT. Amino acids: CAWSAGSLNTEAFF.

This clonotype came up many times. This chain joins TRBV3-1 and TRBJ1-5; D is possibly TRBD1 (5 bases). The V end lost 1 base, the J end lost 9 bases, and 10 bases lay between the germline ends. Germline CDR1 is LGHDT and CDR2 is YNNKEL (reference sequence). This CDR3 contains 13 residues. The CDR3 DNA reads TGTGCCAGCAGCCAAGGGCAGGGACGGCCCCAGCATTTT. Protein product: CASSQGQGRPQHF.

This clonotype appeared a few times. It is likely a read error, because the conserved phenylalanine at the end of the CDR3 is missing. The DNA is left out, because the CDR3 cannot be placed on it with certainty; the CDR3 is given as TCRdb lists it. The rearrangement links TRBV29-1 to TRBJ2-1; the table names TRBD1, a call not compared with the DNA. 16 amino acids form the CDR3, both terminal residues included. From germline, CDR1 is SQVTM and CDR2 ANQGSEA. CDR3 sequence: CSVDSGGEGSYNEQLY.

In its sample, this clonotype was seen a few times. The V gene is TRBV6-1, the J gene TRBJ2-2; the D gene is possibly TRBD2 (7 bases). This CDR3 is 14 amino acids long. The V and J ends lost 8 bases and 1 base respectively, with 11 bases between them. The germline V gene encodes CDR1 MNHNS and CDR2 SASEGT. CDR3 coding DNA: TGTGCCAGCGCAGCGGGACAGAACACCGGGGAGCTGTTTTTT. It yields the protein CASAAGQNTGELFF.

This clonotype was seen repeatedly, ten times or more. One end of the junction does not line up with germline, which may come from a read error. The chain combines TRBV15 with TRBJ2-5; D gene uncertain. CDR1 LNHNV and CDR2 YYDKDF come from the germline V gene (reference sequence). This CDR3 region has 13 residues. In DNA form, the CDR3 reads TGTGCCACCAGCAGAGATCGCTTGGCGCGTCGGGACTTC. Translation: CATSRDRLARRDF.

This clonotype was seen repeatedly, ten times or more. This chain links TRBV4-2 with TRBJ2-5; D perhaps matches TRBD1 (6 bases). CDR1 and CDR2 from the germline V gene are LGHNA and YNFKEQ. CDR3 length equals 16 residues. Trimming took off 0 bases at V and 4 bases at J, with 15 bases between the two ends. For the CDR3, the DNA is TGTGCCAGCAGCCAAGAGGAGCAGGGGCAGGGAGAGACCCAGTACTTC. Encoded protein: CASSQEEQGQGETQYF.

This clonotype was found many times. The rearrangement joins TRBV4-1 to TRBJ1-1; D perhaps matches TRBD1 (6 bases). The germline gives CDR1 MGHRA, CDR2 YSYEKL. The CDR3 contains 14 residues. V dropped 5 bases and J dropped 0 bases, with 10 bases sitting between them. This CDR3 is CASSETGMNTEAFF. The CDR3 region has the DNA TGCGCCAGCAGCGAAACAGGGATGAACACTGAAGCTTTCTTT.

For this clonotype: A much larger clone lies one base from this, so it may be a read error. V usage is TRBV15 and J usage is TRBJ1-1; 7 bases match TRBD1. CDR3 size: 16 residues. The germline gives CDR1 LNHNV, CDR2 YYDKDF (reference sequence). The CDR3 is CATGSPLTGVATEAFF. CDR3 DNA sequence: TGTGCCACCGGCAGTCCCTTAACAGGGGTGGCCACTGAAGCTTTCTTT.

This clonotype appeared many times. The CDR3 spells CASASRDTGELFF. In nucleotides, the CDR3 is TGTGCCAGCGCCTCTAGGGACACCGGGGAGCTGTTTTTT. The V gene is TRBV7-9, the J gene TRBJ2-2; unclear D gene. V was shortened by 8 bases and J by 3 bases, with 10 bases between the two germline ends. The CDR3 has 13 amino acids. Germline V gives CDR1 SEHNR, CDR2 FQNEAQ (reference sequence).

A remark on this clonotype: This may arise from a read error, as a much more abundant clone is one base away. This rearrangement joins TRBV3-1 to TRBJ2-1, with D tentatively TRBD2 (5 bases). The CDR3 contains 15 residues. The germline gives CDR1 LGHDT, CDR2 YNNKEL (reference sequence). The CDR3 bases are TGTGCCAGCAGCCAAGATAGTAGCCCCGGGAATGAGCAGTCCTTC. Its translation: CASSQDSSPGNEQSF.

The gene calls are TRBV15 and TRBJ1-3, with D unclear. This CDR3 is 19 amino acids long. In germline, CDR1 is LNHNV, CDR2 YYDKDF (reference sequence). V lost 1 base and J lost 0, with 19 bases in between. The CDR3 DNA reads as TGTGCCACCAGCAGAGGAGTCATCGGGTCGCTACGCTCTGGAAACACCATATATTTT. It is translated as CATSRGVIGSLRSGNTIYF.

This clonotype was observed at least ten times. The chain carries TRBV28 and TRBJ1-5, with D unresolved. Germline V gives CDR1 MDHEN, CDR2 SYDVKM. The ends were cut back, 7 bases at V and 6 bases at J, with 16 bases in the middle. The CDR3 has 14 amino acids. The CDR3: CASKGSEKRQPQHF. The CDR3 DNA is TGTGCCAGCAAAGGATCCGAGAAACGTCAGCCCCAGCATTTT.

This clonotype occurred a few times. This chain uses TRBV23-1 with TRBJ2-2; D ambiguous. TRBV23-1 is treated as an ORF (open reading frame) with a function not yet certain. This CDR3 is 11 amino acids long. Trimming shortened V by 6 bases and J by 8 bases, and 7 bases separated the two germline ends. DNA for the CDR3: TGCGCCAGCAGGGCATCGGGGGAGCTGTTTTTT. Amino acid sequence: CASRASGELFF.

This clonotype was picked up a small number of times. The chain uses TRBV12-3 or TRBV12-4 and TRBJ1-5; the D is unclear. There are 13 residues in the CDR3. V lost 4 bases and J 5 bases, leaving 9 bases between the germline ends. This chain's CDR3 is CASSYGPDQPQHF. The CDR3, as DNA: TGTGCCAGCAGTTATGGGCCGGATCAGCCCCAGCATTTT.

Ten or more counts support this clonotype. This chain connects TRBV6-5 to TRBJ1-1; D is ambiguous. Germline CDR1 and CDR2: MNHEY and SVGAGI. The CDR3 extends over 16 amino acids. Trimming pared 0 bases from V and 1 base from J, leaving 12 bases between. CDR3 in DNA: TGTGCCAGCAGTTACTCCCAAACCCGACGGAACACTGAAGCTTTCTTT. As protein: CASSYSQTRRNTEAFF.

This clonotype appeared many times. The V and J genes are TRBV3-1 and TRBJ1-2; maybe TRBD1 (5 bases). Germline values: CDR1 LGHDT, CDR2 YNNKEL (reference sequence). The CDR3 is 13 amino acids. Trimming removed 6 bases from V and 5 bases from J, with 13 bases in between. The CDR3 sequence is CASSSDRTYGYTF. The CDR3 nucleotides read TGTGCCAGCAGTTCCGACCGGACATATGGCTACACCTTC.

This clonotype occurred many times. The genes are TRBV29-1 and TRBJ2-5, with 14 bases matching TRBD2. V trimming: 3 bases; J trimming: 6 bases; junction bases outside the gene matches: 6. The CDR3 length is 15 residues. Per germline, CDR1 SQVTM and CDR2 ANQGSEA. The CDR3 sequence: CSVEVGLAGGQTQYF. CDR3 in DNA: TGCAGCGTTGAGGTTGGACTAGCGGGGGGCCAGACCCAGTACTTC.

This clonotype was counted many times. The genes are TRBV3-1 and TRBJ2-6, with no clear D. The germline V and J ends were trimmed by 0 bases and 0 bases, with 6 bases remaining between them. CDR1 is LGHDT and CDR2 is YNNKEL in the germline V gene (reference sequence). The CDR3 consists of 16 residues. Written as DNA, the CDR3 is TGTGCCAGCAGCCAAGACCAGAACTCTGGGGCCAACGTCCTGACTTTC. This encodes CASSQDQNSGANVLTF. Full variable domain (outside the CDR3, taken from reference TRBV3-1 and TRBJ2-6): DTAVSQTPKYLVTQMGNDKSIKCEQNLGHDTMYWYKQDSKKFLKIMFSYNNKELIINETVPNRFSPKSPDKAHLNLHINSLELGDSAVYFCASSQDQNSGANVLTFGAGSRLTVL.

About this clonotype: A far larger clone is only one base removed, so a read error is likely. The J gene is TRBJ2-1, the V gene TRBV6-5; 8 bases agree with TRBD1. V was clipped by 7 bases and J by 6 bases; unmatched bases: 5. The CDR3 totals 13 residues. Germline CDR1 is MNHEY and CDR2 is SVGAGI. CDR3 protein: CASIRQGSNEQFF. The CDR3 region has the DNA TGTGCCAGCATCCGACAGGGGAGCAATGAGCAGTTCTTC.